This T cell receptor (beta chain) emerged from a study of blood T cells in healthy people across ages. Through a sample-barcoded 5' primer and a J-beta primer mix, a second PCR was run for roughly 6 to 11 cycles. The template-switch adaptor was a 5' adaptor with 12 random nucleotides. It tagged each cDNA molecule. Each sample yielded at least 2.5 million CDR3-containing paired-end reads. TCRdb ran MiXCR on the 5' RACE reads and lists one entry per CDR3 protein. The table has hundreds of thousands of distinct CDR3 sequences, 24% seen once. Germline V gene data show CDR1 as DFQATT and CDR2 as SNEGSKA (reference sequence). V was shortened by 1 base and J by 3 bases, with 12 bases between the two germline ends. The CDR3 extends over 14 amino acids. The same sample was also used in a study of T cells of mothers and their children. That work states: Once extracted, all RNA went into cDNA synthesis at around 1.6 ug per 15 ul. M1S, a second-PCR primer, added sample barcodes and 2-4 random nucleotides.

The chain combines TRBV20-1 with TRBJ1-1; D not resolved. The sequencing input was blood. This TCR came from a boy aged 5-17 years in good health. CDR3 in amino acids: CSARVGDRDTEAFF. The CDR3 bases are TGCAGTGCTAGAGTCGGGGATAGGGACACTGAAGCTTTCTTT.